Below are 20 T cell receptor beta chains sequenced from a single sample in a study of shared clonotypes between healthy human individuals. Some clones are missing from TCRdb's copy, which holds only in-frame ones; the method was immunoSEQ multiplex PCR. The sample includes 850,000 to 1,200,000 clones, approximately 68% of them seen just once. The material sequenced was memory CD4+ T cells sorted from blood. Described subset: CD45RA-negative fraction. These receptors were collected from a man aged 18 to 35 in good health.

The DNA of the CDR3 is TGTGCCAGCAGCTTTCTTGGACAGGGCTATGGCTACACCTTC. Encoded protein: CASSFLGQGYGYTF. This chain links TRBV2 with TRBJ1-2, with 8 bases that match TRBD1. V gave up 6 bases and J gave up 4 bases; unmatched junction bases: 7. Germline CDR1 is SNHLY and CDR2 is FYNNEI. This CDR3 spans 14 amino acids.

Turning to this clone: This sample includes further DNA sequences coding for the same CDR3. The gene calls are TRBV9 and TRBJ2-7; 8 positions match TRBD2. In germline, CDR1 is SGDLS, CDR2 YYNGEE. Trimming took 3 bases from V and 3 from J; bases not matched to a gene: 2. The CDR3 is made up of 13 amino acids. CDR3 coding DNA: TGTGCCAGCAGCGCCACTAGCGGCTACGAGCAGTACTTC. This encodes CASSATSGYEQYF.

This clone was detected only a few times. The chain employs TRBV4-3 and TRBJ2-7; 8 bases match TRBD2. Trimming took 0 bases from V and 3 from J; bases not matched to a gene: 4. The CDR3 has 15 amino acids. CDR1 is LGHNA and CDR2 is YSLEER in the germline V gene. CDR3 DNA: TGCGCCAGCAGCCAAGAGGAGCGGGAGATCTACGAGCAGTACTTC. Translated, it gives CASSQEEREIYEQYF.

The chain uses TRBV7-9 and TRBJ2-1; D call uncertain. CDR3 size: 15 residues. V shed 1 base and J shed 7 bases, with 14 bases lying between them. CDR1 is SEHNR and CDR2 is FQNEAQ in the germline V gene (reference sequence). CDR3 protein: CASSLEYLPPNEQFF. The DNA of the CDR3 is TGTGCCAGCAGCTTAGAGTACCTACCTCCAAATGAGCAGTTCTTC. The full variable domain, rest sourced from reference TRBV7-9 and TRBJ2-1, is DTGVSQNPRHKITKRGQNVTFRCDPISEHNRLYWYRQTLGQGPEFLTYFQNEAQLEKSRLLSDRFSAERPKGSFSTLEIQRTEQGDSAMYLCASSLEYLPPNEQFFGPGTRLTVL.

The rearrangement links TRBV11-2 to TRBJ2-7; 9 nucleotides align to TRBD2. The V segment lost 5 bases and the J segment 2 bases; nucleotides outside the gene matches: 7. CDR1 is SGHAT and CDR2 is FQNNGV in the germline V gene. The CDR3 spans 15 residues. For the CDR3, the DNA is TGTGCCAGCAGCCTTAGCGGGAGCGACCCCTACGAGCAGTACTTC. This gives the protein CASSLSGSDPYEQYF.

Details on this clone: A much larger clone lies one base from this, so it may be a read error. This rearrangement joins TRBV7-9 to TRBJ1-1, with TRBD1 matching 8 bases. This CDR3 contains 13 residues. CDR1 and CDR2 (germline): SEHNR, FQNEAQ (reference sequence). After removal of 1 base from V and 7 bases from J, the junction contained 2 bases not matched to a gene. As DNA, the CDR3 is TGTGCCAGCAGCTTAGGACAGGGGTTTGAAGCTTTCTTT. Amino acid sequence: CASSLGQGFEAFF.

The V and J genes are TRBV7-9 and TRBJ2-5, with a weak D call TRBD1 (5 bases). This CDR3 comprises 16 residues. V was pared by 1 base and J by 1 base, with 13 bases between. From germline, CDR1 is SEHNR and CDR2 FQNEAQ (reference sequence). CDR3: CASSLDATAFQETQYF. The DNA for the CDR3 is TGTGCCAGCAGCTTAGACGCGACAGCCTTCCAAGAGACCCAGTACTTC.

This clone has only one observation. The chain has TRBV15 and TRBJ2-3; D remains unclear. CDR3 length: 14 amino acids. Germline lookup yields CDR1 LNHNV and CDR2 YYDKDF (reference sequence). V was trimmed by 0 bases and J by 9 bases, leaving 13 bases between them. The CDR3 nucleotides read TGTGCCACCAGCAGAGATAGTATCGGTGGAACGCAGTATTTT. This codes for CATSRDSIGGTQYF.

In this sample, this clone turned up once. V is TRBV2 and J is TRBJ1-1; D gene uncertain. The CDR3 loop spans 13 amino acids. Germline assignment: CDR1 SNHLY and CDR2 FYNNEI. V lost 6 bases to trimming and J lost 1 base, with 9 bases between them. In DNA form, the CDR3 reads TGTGCCAGCAGCCCCCGCTGGAACACTGAAGCTTTCTTT. The encoded protein is CASSPRWNTEAFF.

In regard to this clone: Other nucleotide sequences from this sample produce the same CDR3. V gene TRBV28 combines with J gene TRBJ2-7, with D possibly matching TRBD1 (5 bases). There are 13 residues in the CDR3. CDR1 and CDR2 from the germline V gene are MDHEN and SYDVKM. Between the trimmed V and J ends, which lost 6 bases and 0 bases, there was a span of 9 bases. CDR3 loop: CASRWTSSYEQYF. For the CDR3, the DNA is TGTGCCAGCAGATGGACATCCTCCTACGAGCAGTACTTC.

V is TRBV5-1 and J is TRBJ2-2, with 12 bases that match TRBD1. CDR3 length: 15 amino acids. Looked up from germline, CDR1 is SGHRS and CDR2 is YFSETQ. V lost 3 bases and J lost 5; bases outside the gene matches: 2. The CDR3 region has the DNA TGCGCCAGCAGCTCGGGACAGGGGGCGACCGGGGAGCTGTTTTTT. This translates into CASSSGQGATGELFF. The complete variable domain, with remaining parts taken from reference TRBV5-1 and TRBJ2-2, reads KAGVTQTPRYLIKTRGQQVTLSCSPISGHRSVSWYQQTPGQGLQFLFEYFSETQRNKGNFPGRFSGRQFSNSRSEMNVSTLELGDSALYLCASSSGQGATGELFFGEGSRLTVL.

The V gene is TRBV28, the J gene TRBJ2-3; the match to TRBD1 covers 7 bases. The CDR3 length is 15 residues. Germline V gene sequence: CDR1 MDHEN, CDR2 SYDVKM. The V and J ends lost 6 bases and 1 base, in that order; junction bases with no gene match: 7. The CDR3 DNA is TGTGCCAGCAGCCCCGGGCAGGGGGGCACAGATACGCAGTATTTT. This gives the protein CASSPGQGGTDTQYF.

The V and J genes are TRBV5-4 and TRBJ1-1, with D perhaps matching TRBD1 (6 bases). The CDR3 has 13 residues. Per germline, CDR1 SGHNT and CDR2 YYREEE (reference sequence). Trimming shortened V by 2 bases and J by 3 bases, and 8 bases separated the two germline ends. The CDR3 DNA follows: TGTGCCAGCAGCTTACAGGGCCACACTGAAGCTTTCTTT. Its protein product is CASSLQGHTEAFF.

This clone was found a few times. This chain connects TRBV7-8 to TRBJ2-6, with D unresolved. Germline CDR1 is SGHVS and CDR2 is FQNEAQ. With 1 base removed from V and 0 bases from J, the gap between germline ends came to 4 bases. The CDR3 sequence is 15 residues long. The CDR3 sequence: CASSLGGSGANVLTF. The CDR3 DNA reads TGTGCCAGCAGCTTAGGTGGCTCTGGGGCCAACGTCCTGACTTTC.

This clone is a singleton in its sample. The identical CDR3 is also encoded by other nucleotide sequences in the sample. V usage is TRBV18 and J usage is TRBJ1-1; D remains ambiguous. The germline V and J ends were trimmed by 2 bases and 0 bases, with 4 bases remaining between them. Germline CDR1 is KGHSH and CDR2 is LQKENI. CDR3 length: 13 residues. The CDR3 DNA reads as TGTGCCAGCTCACCAGCCATGAACACTGAAGCTTTCTTT. Translation gives CASSPAMNTEAFF.

V gene TRBV19 combines with J gene TRBJ2-4; TRBD1 is a possible D gene (6 bases). The CDR3 is 15 residues long. The germline gives CDR1 LNHDA, CDR2 SQIVND (reference sequence). V shed 2 bases and J shed 6 bases, with 14 bases lying between them. CDR3 amino acids: CASSIQTGHLNIQYF. CDR3 sequence (DNA): TGTGCCAGTAGTATACAAACGGGACACTTAAACATTCAGTACTTC.

The chain employs TRBV27 and TRBJ1-2, with a tentative D call TRBD1 (6 bases). V lost 3 bases and J 4 bases, leaving 15 bases between the germline ends. CDR3 length: 15 amino acids. Per the germline V gene, CDR1 is MNHEY and CDR2 is SMNVEV (reference sequence). The CDR3: CASSFRGSELYGYTF. CDR3 sequence (DNA): TGTGCCAGCAGTTTCAGGGGTTCGGAACTCTATGGCTACACCTTC.

The chain employs TRBV30 and TRBJ1-2; D is perhaps TRBD1 (5 bases). Trimming stripped 1 base from V and 2 bases from J, with 8 bases between. Germline CDR1 reads GTSNPN; CDR2 reads SVGIG (reference sequence). The CDR3 consists of 13 residues. The DNA of the CDR3 is TGTGCCTGGAGTGCCACAGGAAACTATGGCTACACCTTC. Amino acid sequence: CAWSATGNYGYTF.

The CDR3 DNA follows: TGTGCCAGCCGACGTAAGGGACAGGGGCCATACGAGCAGTACTTC. Translated: CASRRKGQGPYEQYF. The chain joins TRBV6-5 to TRBJ2-7; TRBD1 matches at 10 bases. CDR3 length: 15 amino acids. The J segment lost 4 bases and the V segment lost 8 bases, leaving 11 bases of the junction unmatched. In germline, CDR1 is MNHEY, CDR2 SVGAGI.

This chain joins TRBV10-1 and TRBJ2-3; D is unresolved. V was cut by 5 bases and J by 4 bases, with 7 bases left in between. The CDR3 sequence is 12 residues long. Germline CDR1 is WNHNN and CDR2 is SYGVQD (reference sequence). CDR3 in amino acids: CASSSRADTQYF. The CDR3 DNA sequence: TGCGCCAGCAGTTCAAGGGCAGATACGCAGTATTTT.